This T cell receptor (beta chain) is drawn from a study of T cell repertoires in cytomegalovirus infection. Study details: Carrying CMV and the relevant HLA type showed in public TCR beta signatures. General observations from the study: Carriers of CMV plus the relevant HLA were identified by cumulative public TCR beta family frequency. It was HLA-C-restricted CMV-specific TCR beta clonotypes that dominated the response ex vivo.

Concerning this clonotype itself: Its cognate antigen is unknown.

The CDR3 extends over 11 amino acids. The V end was cut by 0 bases, the J end by 3 bases, with 3 bases between. Looked up from germline, CDR1 is DFQATT and CDR2 is SNEGSKA (reference sequence). MiXCR, applied by TCRdb to the reads, yields one record per CDR3 protein. The sample includes 54,000 or so distinct CDR3 sequences, around 33% of them seen just once. The sequenced sample consisted of PBMCs, sequenced either directly or after in vitro stimulation (not recorded which). The rearrangement joins TRBV20-1 to TRBJ2-7; D gene uncertain. The TCR sequence derives from a human donor in good health (CMV status not recorded). Some clones in this sample may be carry-over from other donors' samples. CDR3 DNA: TGCAGTGCTAGAGACTTCTACGAGCAGTACTTC. It specifies CSARDFYEQYF.